The 19 T cell receptor beta chains given below trace back to one sample, sequenced in a study of metastatic and nonmetastatic thyroid tumors. From the PCR reads, TCRdb re-called clones with MiXCR. Seen here are tens of thousands of clones, around 20% observed once, and the top ten hold about 13%. Thyroid surgery had not been preceded by any treatment in any patient. Sequences were obtained from blood. The source is a female donor with papillary thyroid cancer or a benign thyroid nodule (not recorded which). Some clones in this sample may be carry-over from other donors' samples.

Remarks on this clone: A read error may be the cause here, since a much bigger clone is one base away. In the same sample, other DNA sequences code for this CDR3. The CDR3: CSANRAGGRLF. CDR3 DNA sequence: TGCAGTGCTAATCGGGCGGGAGGGCGTCTCTTC. The chain has TRBV20-1 and TRBJ2-1; 9 bases fit TRBD2. Germline V lookup: CDR1 DFQATT, CDR2 SNEGSKA (reference sequence). The length of the CDR3 is 11 residues.

This rearrangement joins TRBV6-1 to TRBJ1-1; D not resolved. Trimming cost V 7 bases and J 0 bases, with 12 bases left between them. The germline gives CDR1 MNHNS, CDR2 SASEGT. CDR3 size: 14 residues. The CDR3, as DNA: TGTGCCAGCAATCACCGGGAGGTGAACACTGAAGCTTTCTTT. This codes for CASNHREVNTEAFF.

The rearrangement uses TRBV7-3 and TRBJ2-2, with D tentatively TRBD1 or TRBD2 (6 bases each). There are 15 residues in the CDR3. The germline V and J ends were trimmed by 0 bases and 6 bases, with 11 bases remaining between them. Germline assignment: CDR1 SGHTA and CDR2 FQGTGA. CDR3 sequence reads: CASSLTGGFAGELFF. DNA of the CDR3: TGTGCCAGCAGCTTAACGGGGGGCTTTGCCGGGGAGCTGTTTTTT. The full variable domain, its missing parts supplied by reference TRBV7-3 and TRBJ2-2, is GAGVSQTPSNKVTEKGKYVELRCDPISGHTALYWYRQSLGQGPEFLIYFQGTGAADDSGLPNDRFFAVRPEGSVSTLKIQRTERGDSAVYLCASSLTGGFAGELFFGEGSRLTVL.

V usage is TRBV18 and J usage is TRBJ2-7, with 7 bases aligning to TRBD2. V shed 6 bases and J 7 bases; nucleotides not matched to a gene: 3. The CDR3 has 11 amino acids. Germline CDR1 KGHSH, CDR2 LQKENI. In DNA form, the CDR3 reads TGTGCCAGCTCGGCAGCGGGGGAGCAGTACTTC. It yields the protein CASSAAGEQYF.

This clone was counted many times. The chain employs TRBV27 and TRBJ2-7, with D perhaps matching TRBD1 (5 bases). Per germline, CDR1 MNHEY and CDR2 SMNVEV (reference sequence). The CDR3 is 16 amino acids. With 5 bases removed from V and 3 bases from J, the gap between germline ends came to 20 bases. The CDR3 protein is CASSPSVRGRGYEQYF. CDR3 in DNA: TGTGCCAGCAGTCCCTCGGTCCGCGGAAGGGGCTACGAGCAGTACTTC.

The rearrangement uses TRBV20-1 and TRBJ2-1; D is unresolved. The CDR3 sequence is 13 residues long. Germline V CDR1 and CDR2: DFQATT, SNEGSKA (reference sequence). The germline V and J ends were trimmed by 4 bases and 9 bases, with 16 bases remaining between them. Here the CDR3 DNA reads TGCAGTGCTAACCCGCTTGTCCGCACTGAGCAGTTCTTC. Protein: CSANPLVRTEQFF.

In its sample, this clone was seen many times. The chain carries TRBV3-1 and TRBJ2-1, with a tentative D call TRBD2 (5 bases). Germline V gene sequence: CDR1 LGHDT, CDR2 YNNKEL (reference sequence). The CDR3 totals 12 residues. Trimming cost V 5 bases and J 7 bases, with 9 bases left between them. The CDR3 is CASSYTRNEQFF. The CDR3 coding sequence is TGTGCCAGCAGCTACACTAGGAATGAGCAGTTCTTC.

This clone has at least ten counts. J is TRBJ2-1 and V is TRBV28, with D unclear. The germline V gene has CDR1 MDHEN and CDR2 SYDVKM. With 3 bases removed from V and 0 bases from J, the gap between germline ends came to 15 bases. The CDR3 covers 17 residues. The CDR3 loop reads CASSFPSSPFSYNEQFF. CDR3 sequence (DNA): TGTGCCAGCAGTTTTCCGAGCTCACCCTTCTCCTACAATGAGCAGTTCTTC.

This clone was detected ten times or more. The chain has TRBV5-1 and TRBJ2-5; D uncertain. Germline lookup yields CDR1 SGHRS and CDR2 YFSETQ. The V and J ends lost 0 bases and 2 bases respectively, with 14 bases between them. CDR3 length: 16 amino acids. CDR3 in amino acids: CASSLGALTGQETQYF. The DNA of the CDR3 is TGCGCCAGCAGCTTGGGGGCCCTTACCGGACAAGAGACCCAGTACTTC.

Concerning this clone: A clone one base away is much larger, so this may be a read error. CDR3 in amino acids: CSARGIGSRNEQFF. The CDR3 DNA reads TGCAGTGCTAGAGGTATCGGGAGTAGGAATGAGCAGTTCTTC. The rearrangement joins TRBV20-1 to TRBJ2-1; D may be TRBD2 (6 bases). Looked up from germline, CDR1 is DFQATT and CDR2 is SNEGSKA (reference sequence). The CDR3 is 14 residues long. Trimming stripped 1 base from V and 7 bases from J, with 14 bases between.

This clone was observed at least ten times. The chain uses TRBV11-1 and TRBJ1-5; 7 bases are a match to TRBD1. The junction had 3 bases not matched to a gene; V was cut back by 5 bases and J by 5 bases. Per the germline V gene, CDR1 is SGHAT and CDR2 is FQDESV (reference sequence). The CDR3 sequence is 13 residues long. The CDR3 DNA follows: TGTGCCAGCAGCGGGGACAGAGATCAGCCCCAGCATTTT. Its protein product is CASSGDRDQPQHF.

This clone was counted at least ten times. The chain has TRBV6-4 and TRBJ2-3, with 14 bases fitting TRBD2. Per the germline V gene, CDR1 is MRHNA and CDR2 is SNTAGT. V shed 4 bases and J 4 bases; nucleotides not matched to a gene: 1. The length of the CDR3 is 15 residues. In nucleotides, the CDR3 is TGTGCCAGCAGTGTGACTAGCGGGGGGGCAGATACGCAGTATTTT. Protein product: CASSVTSGGADTQYF.

Ten or more counts support this clone. The rearrangement uses TRBV7-9 and TRBJ2-7; 8 nucleotides match TRBD1. CDR1 and CDR2 from the germline V gene are SEHNR and FQNEAQ (reference sequence). CDR3 length equals 14 residues. The V and J ends lost 1 base and 7 bases, in that order; junction bases with no gene match: 6. CDR3 protein: CASSLGTGSWEQYF. Here the CDR3 DNA reads TGTGCCAGCAGCTTAGGGACAGGGTCTTGGGAGCAGTACTTC.

J is TRBJ1-5 and V is TRBV4-1; D remains ambiguous. CDR1 and CDR2 from the germline V gene are MGHRA and YSYEKL. Trimming removed 1 base from V and 0 bases from J, with 16 bases in between. This CDR3 has 18 amino acids. The CDR3 coding sequence is TGCGCCAGCAGCCAAGTGAATTTTATAGGAGCTAGCAATCAGCCCCAGCATTTT. This sequence encodes CASSQVNFIGASNQPQHF.

This clone was counted at least ten times. The rearrangement links TRBV6-1 to TRBJ2-3, with TRBD2 identical over 8 bases. CDR3 length equals 16 residues. Trimming cost V 5 bases and J 2 bases; bases outside gene matches: 9. Germline CDR1 is MNHNS and CDR2 is SASEGT. The CDR3 spells CASSIGLAVVTDTQYF. CDR3 DNA: TGTGCCAGCAGTATAGGACTAGCTGTGGTCACAGATACGCAGTATTTT.

This clone was observed many times. The chain links TRBV7-9 to TRBJ1-1; unclear D gene. The CDR3 is 13 amino acids. V was trimmed by 5 bases and J by 1 base, leaving 8 bases between them. The V gene's germline CDR1 is SEHNR and CDR2 FQNEAQ (reference sequence). CDR3 loop: CASSDGQNTEAFF. In nucleotides, the CDR3 is TGTGCCAGCAGCGACGGGCAGAACACTGAAGCTTTCTTT.

In this sample, this clone turned up many times. The chain combines TRBV2 with TRBJ1-4, with D perhaps matching TRBD1 (6 bases). This CDR3 region has 12 residues. Per germline, CDR1 SNHLY and CDR2 FYNNEI. The V and J ends lost 8 bases and 6 bases respectively, with 10 bases between them. The CDR3: CASEGGYEKLFF. CDR3 sequence (DNA): TGTGCCAGCGAAGGGGGGTATGAAAAACTGTTTTTT.

There are many counts of this clone. The rearrangement links TRBV20-1 to TRBJ2-7, with 9 bases identical to TRBD1. Germline loops: CDR1 DFQATT, CDR2 SNEGSKA (reference sequence). CDR3 length: 12 residues. The V segment lost 3 bases and the J segment 5 bases; nucleotides outside the gene matches: 2. The CDR3 loop is CSASRTGDEQYF. The CDR3 DNA is TGCAGTGCTAGCCGGACAGGGGACGAGCAGTACTTC.

CDR3 DNA: TGTGCCAGCAGTGAAGACAGGGGGGTAGGTGGCTACACCTTC. Protein sequence: CASSEDRGVGGYTF. This chain uses TRBV6-1 with TRBJ1-2; 8 positions match TRBD1. CDR3 length: 14 residues. Germline V gene lookup returns CDR1 MNHNS and CDR2 SASEGT. The V and J ends lost 1 base and 7 bases, in that order; junction bases with no gene match: 5.